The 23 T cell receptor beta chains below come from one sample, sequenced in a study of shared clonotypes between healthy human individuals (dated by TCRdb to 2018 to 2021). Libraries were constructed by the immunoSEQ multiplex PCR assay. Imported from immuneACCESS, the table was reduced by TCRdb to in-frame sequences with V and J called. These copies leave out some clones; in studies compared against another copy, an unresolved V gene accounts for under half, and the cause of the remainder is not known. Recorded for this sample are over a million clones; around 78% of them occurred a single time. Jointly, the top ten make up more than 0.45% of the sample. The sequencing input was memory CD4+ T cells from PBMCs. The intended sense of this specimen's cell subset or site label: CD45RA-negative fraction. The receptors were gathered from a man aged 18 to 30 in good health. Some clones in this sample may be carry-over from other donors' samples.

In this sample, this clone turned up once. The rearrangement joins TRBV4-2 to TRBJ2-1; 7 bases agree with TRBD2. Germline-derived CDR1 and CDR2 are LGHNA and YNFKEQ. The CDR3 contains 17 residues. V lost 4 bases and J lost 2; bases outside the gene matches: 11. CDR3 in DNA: TGTGCCAGCAGCCGAGCGGACGAGGGAGGGACCTACAATGAGCAGTTCTTC. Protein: CASSRADEGGTYNEQFF.

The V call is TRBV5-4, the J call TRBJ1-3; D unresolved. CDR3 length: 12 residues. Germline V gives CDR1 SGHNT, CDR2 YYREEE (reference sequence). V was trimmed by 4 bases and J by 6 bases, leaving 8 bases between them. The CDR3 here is CASSRDENTIYF. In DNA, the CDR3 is TGTGCCAGCAGCCGGGATGAAAACACCATATATTTT.

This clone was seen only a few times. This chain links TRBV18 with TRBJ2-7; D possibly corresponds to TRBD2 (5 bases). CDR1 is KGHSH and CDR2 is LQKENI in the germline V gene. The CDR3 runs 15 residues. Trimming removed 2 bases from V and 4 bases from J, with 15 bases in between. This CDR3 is CASSPTRSAEYEQYF. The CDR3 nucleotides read TGTGCCAGCTCACCAACTAGATCTGCCGAATACGAGCAGTACTTC.

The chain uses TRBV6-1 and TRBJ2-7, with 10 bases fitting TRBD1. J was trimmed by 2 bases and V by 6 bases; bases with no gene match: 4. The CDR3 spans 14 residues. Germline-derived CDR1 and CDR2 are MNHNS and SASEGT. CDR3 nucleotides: TGTGCCAGCAGCCGGACAGGGGGACCCTACGAGCAGTACTTC. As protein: CASSRTGGPYEQYF.

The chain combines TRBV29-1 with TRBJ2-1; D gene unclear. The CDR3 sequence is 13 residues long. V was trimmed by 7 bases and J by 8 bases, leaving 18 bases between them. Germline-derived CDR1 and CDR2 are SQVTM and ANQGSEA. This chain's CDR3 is CSASSTQKDEQFF. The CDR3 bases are TGCAGCGCCTCCAGTACTCAGAAGGATGAGCAGTTCTTC.

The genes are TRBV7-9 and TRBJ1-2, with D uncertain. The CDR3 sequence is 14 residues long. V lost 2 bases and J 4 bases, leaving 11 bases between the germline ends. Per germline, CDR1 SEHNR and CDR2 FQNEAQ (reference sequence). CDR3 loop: CASSLNRAGYGYTF. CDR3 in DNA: TGTGCCAGCAGCTTAAACCGAGCGGGCTATGGCTACACCTTC. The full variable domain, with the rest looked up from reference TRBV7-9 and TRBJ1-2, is DTGVSQNPRHKITKRGQNVTFRCDPISEHNRLYWYRQTLGQGPEFLTYFQNEAQLEKSRLLSDRFSAERPKGSFSTLEIQRTEQGDSAMYLCASSLNRAGYGYTFGSGTRLTVV.

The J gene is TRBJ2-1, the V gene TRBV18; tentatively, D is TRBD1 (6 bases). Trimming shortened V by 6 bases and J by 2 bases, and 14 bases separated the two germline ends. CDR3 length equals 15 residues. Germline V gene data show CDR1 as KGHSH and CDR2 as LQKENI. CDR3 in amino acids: CASSWNWDTYNEQFF. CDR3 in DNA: TGTGCCAGCTCCTGGAATTGGGACACCTACAATGAGCAGTTCTTC.

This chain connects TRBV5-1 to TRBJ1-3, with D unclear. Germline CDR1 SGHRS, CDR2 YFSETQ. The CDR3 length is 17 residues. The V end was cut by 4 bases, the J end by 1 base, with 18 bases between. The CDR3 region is CASSQNTPAGSGNTIYF. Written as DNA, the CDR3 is TGCGCCAGCAGCCAAAATACGCCGGCGGGATCTGGAAACACCATATATTTT.

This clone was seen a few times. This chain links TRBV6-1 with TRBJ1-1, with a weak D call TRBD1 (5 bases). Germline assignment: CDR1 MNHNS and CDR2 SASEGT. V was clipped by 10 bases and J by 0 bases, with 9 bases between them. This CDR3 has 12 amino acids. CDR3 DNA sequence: TGTGCCACCTACAGGATGAACACTGAAGCTTTCTTT. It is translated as CATYRMNTEAFF.

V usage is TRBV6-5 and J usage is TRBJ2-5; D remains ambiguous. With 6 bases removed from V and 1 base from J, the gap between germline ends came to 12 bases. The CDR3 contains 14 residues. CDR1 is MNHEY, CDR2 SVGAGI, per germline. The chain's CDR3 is CASRKWWTQETQYF. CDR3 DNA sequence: TGTGCCAGCAGGAAATGGTGGACCCAAGAGACCCAGTACTTC.

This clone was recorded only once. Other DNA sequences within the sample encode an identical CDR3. The CDR3 is CASSYSGGYGYTF. The CDR3 region has the DNA TGTGCCAGCAGTTACTCCGGCGGCTATGGCTACACCTTC. V gene TRBV6-5 combines with J gene TRBJ1-2, with D unclear. Trimming took 0 bases from V and 4 from J, leaving 6 bases between them. The germline CDR1 and CDR2 sequences are MNHEY and SVGAGI. The CDR3 extends over 13 amino acids.

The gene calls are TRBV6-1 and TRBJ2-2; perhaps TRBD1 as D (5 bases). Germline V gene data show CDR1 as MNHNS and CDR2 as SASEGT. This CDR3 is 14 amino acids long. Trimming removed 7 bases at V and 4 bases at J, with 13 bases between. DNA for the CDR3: TGTGCCAGCATTTTCCAGGGTGCCACCGGGGAGCTGTTTTTT. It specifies CASIFQGATGELFF.

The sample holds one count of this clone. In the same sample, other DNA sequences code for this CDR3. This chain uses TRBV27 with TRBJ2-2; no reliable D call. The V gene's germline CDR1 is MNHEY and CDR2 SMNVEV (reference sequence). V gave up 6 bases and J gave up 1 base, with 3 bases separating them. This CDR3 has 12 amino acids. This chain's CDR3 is CASSRNTGELFF. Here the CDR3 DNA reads TGTGCCAGCAGCCGGAACACCGGGGAGCTGTTTTTT.

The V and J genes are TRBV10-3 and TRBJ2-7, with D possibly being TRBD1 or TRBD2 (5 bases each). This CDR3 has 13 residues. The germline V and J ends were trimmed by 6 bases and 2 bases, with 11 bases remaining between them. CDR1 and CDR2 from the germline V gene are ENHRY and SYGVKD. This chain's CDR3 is CAIRGTRTYEQYF. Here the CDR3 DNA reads TGTGCCATCAGAGGGACCCGTACCTACGAGCAGTACTTC.

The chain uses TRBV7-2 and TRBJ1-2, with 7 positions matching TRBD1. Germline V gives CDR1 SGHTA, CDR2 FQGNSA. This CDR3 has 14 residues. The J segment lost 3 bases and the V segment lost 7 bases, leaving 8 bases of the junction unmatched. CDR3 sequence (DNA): TGTGCCAGCACCCCGGACAGGCTGGACTATGGCTACACCTTC. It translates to CASTPDRLDYGYTF.

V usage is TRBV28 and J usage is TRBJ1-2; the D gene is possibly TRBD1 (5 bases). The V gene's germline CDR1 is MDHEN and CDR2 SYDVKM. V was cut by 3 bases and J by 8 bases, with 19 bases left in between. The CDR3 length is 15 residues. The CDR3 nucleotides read TGTGCCAGCAGTTTTTACGGCGCCGGACATAGCGGCTACACCTTC. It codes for CASSFYGAGHSGYTF.

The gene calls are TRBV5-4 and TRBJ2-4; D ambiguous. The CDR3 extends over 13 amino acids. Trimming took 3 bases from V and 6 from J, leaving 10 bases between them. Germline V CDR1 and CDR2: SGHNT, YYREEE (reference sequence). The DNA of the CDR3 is TGTGCCAGCAGCTCCGGCCAGGTAAACATTCAGTACTTC. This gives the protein CASSSGQVNIQYF.

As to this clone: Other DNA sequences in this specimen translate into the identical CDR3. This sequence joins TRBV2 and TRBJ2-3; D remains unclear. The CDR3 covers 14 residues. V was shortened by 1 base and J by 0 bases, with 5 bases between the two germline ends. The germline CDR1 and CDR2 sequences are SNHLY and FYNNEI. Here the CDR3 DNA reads TGTGCCAGCAGTGAAGTCGGGAGCACAGATACGCAGTATTTT. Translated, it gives CASSEVGSTDTQYF.

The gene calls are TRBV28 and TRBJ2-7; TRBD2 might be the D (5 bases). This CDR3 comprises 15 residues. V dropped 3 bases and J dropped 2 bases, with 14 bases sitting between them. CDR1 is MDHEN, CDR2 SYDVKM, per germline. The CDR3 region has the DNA TGTGCCAGCAGTTTTACACGGAGGAAGGCCTACGAGCAGTACTTC. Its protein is CASSFTRRKAYEQYF. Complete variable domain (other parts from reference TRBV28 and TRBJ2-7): DVKVTQSSRYLVKRTGEKVFLECVQDMDHENMFWYRQDPGLGLRLIYFSYDVKMKEKGDIPEGYSVSREKKERFSLILESASTNQTSMYLCASSFTRRKAYEQYFGPGTRLTVT.

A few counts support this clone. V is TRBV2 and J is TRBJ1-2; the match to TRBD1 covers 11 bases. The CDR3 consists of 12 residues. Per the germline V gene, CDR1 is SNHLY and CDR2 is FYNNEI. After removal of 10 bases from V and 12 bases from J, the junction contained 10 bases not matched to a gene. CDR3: CATRDRGSVHTF. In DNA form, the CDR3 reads TGTGCCACCCGGGACAGGGGGTCCGTTCACACCTTC.

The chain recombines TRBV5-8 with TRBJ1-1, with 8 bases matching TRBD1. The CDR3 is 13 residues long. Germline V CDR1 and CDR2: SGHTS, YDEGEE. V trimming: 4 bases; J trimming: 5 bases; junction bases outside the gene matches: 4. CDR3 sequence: CASSVQGGTEAFF. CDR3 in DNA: TGTGCCAGCAGCGTACAGGGGGGGACTGAAGCTTTCTTT.

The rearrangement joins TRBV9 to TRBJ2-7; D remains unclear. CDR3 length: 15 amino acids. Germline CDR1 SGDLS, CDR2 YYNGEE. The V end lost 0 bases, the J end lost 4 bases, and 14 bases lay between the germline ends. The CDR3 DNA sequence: TGTGCCAGCAGCGTAGATCCCGAACCCCCGTACGAGCAGTACTTC. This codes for CASSVDPEPPYEQYF.

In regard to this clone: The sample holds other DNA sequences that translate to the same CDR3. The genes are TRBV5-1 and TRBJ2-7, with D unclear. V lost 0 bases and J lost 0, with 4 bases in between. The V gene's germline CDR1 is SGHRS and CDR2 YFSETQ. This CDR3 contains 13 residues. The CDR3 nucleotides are TGCGCCAGCAGCTTGGGACACTCCTACGAGCAGTACTTC. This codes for CASSLGHSYEQYF.